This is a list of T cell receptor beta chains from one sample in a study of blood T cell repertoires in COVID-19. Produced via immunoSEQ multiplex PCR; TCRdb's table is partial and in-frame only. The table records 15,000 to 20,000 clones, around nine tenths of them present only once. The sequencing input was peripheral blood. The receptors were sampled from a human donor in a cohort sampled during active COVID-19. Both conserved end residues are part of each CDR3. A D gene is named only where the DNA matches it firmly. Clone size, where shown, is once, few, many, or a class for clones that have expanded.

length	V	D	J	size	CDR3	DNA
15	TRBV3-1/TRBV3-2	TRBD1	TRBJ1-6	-	CASSPRQGKNSPLHF	TGTGCCAGCAGCCCACGACAGGGGAAGAATTCACCCCTCCACTTT
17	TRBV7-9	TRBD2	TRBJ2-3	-	CASSLRGTGGSTDTQYF	TGTGCCAGCAGCTTACGTGGAACGGGGGGATCCACAGATACGCAGTATTTT
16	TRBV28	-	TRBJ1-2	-	CASSFLEGRILYGYTF	TGTGCCAGCAGTTTCTTGGAGGGGCGAATCCTTTATGGCTACACCTTC
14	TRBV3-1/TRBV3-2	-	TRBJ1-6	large	CASSQKTGSSPLHF	TGTGCCAGCAGCCAAAAGACAGGTTCTTCACCCCTCCACTTT
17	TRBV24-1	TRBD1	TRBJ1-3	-	CATSDSGTGLSGNTIYF	TGTGCCACCAGTGATTCCGGGACAGGGCTCTCTGGAAACACCATATATTTT
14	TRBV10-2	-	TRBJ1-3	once	CASREPGSGNTIYF	TGCGCCAGCAGGGAGCCAGGGTCTGGAAACACCATATATTTT
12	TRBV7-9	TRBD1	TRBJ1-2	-	CAGGQGDTRYTF	TGTGCCGGGGGACAGGGGGATACGCGCTACACCTTC
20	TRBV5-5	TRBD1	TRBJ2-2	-	CASSLYGTAYSPQLSGELFF	TGTGCCAGCAGCTTGTATGGGACAGCTTACAGCCCTCAGTTGTCCGGGGAGCTGTTTTTT
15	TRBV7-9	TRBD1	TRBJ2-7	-	CASNKGQALSYEQYF	TGTGCCAGCAATAAGGGACAGGCCCTTTCCTACGAGCAGTACTTC
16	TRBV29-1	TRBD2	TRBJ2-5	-	CSVGTPHGLAGKTQYF	TGCAGCGTTGGGACCCCTCACGGACTAGCGGGAAAGACCCAGTACTTC
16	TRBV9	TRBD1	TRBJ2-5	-	CASSVAWTGTGETQYF	TGTGCCAGCAGCGTAGCTTGGACAGGGACGGGAGAGACCCAGTACTTC
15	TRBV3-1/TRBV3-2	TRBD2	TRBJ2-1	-	CASSPAGALANEQFF	TGTGCCAGCAGTCCAGCGGGAGCCCTCGCCAATGAGCAGTTCTTC
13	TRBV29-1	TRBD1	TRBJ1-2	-	CSAWTGGDYGYTF	TGCAGCGCTTGGACAGGGGGCGACTATGGCTACACCTTC
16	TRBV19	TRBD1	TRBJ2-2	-	CASSILGQVGSGELFF	TGTGCCAGTAGTATCTTGGGACAGGTGGGGTCCGGGGAGCTGTTTTTT
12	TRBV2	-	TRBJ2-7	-	CASNPYAYEQYF	TGTGCCAGCAACCCGTACGCGTACGAGCAGTACTTC
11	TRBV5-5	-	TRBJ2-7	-	CASSRGYEQYF	TGTGCCAGCAGCCGAGGTTACGAGCAGTACTTC
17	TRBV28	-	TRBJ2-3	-	CASSFLSFRQGTDTQYF	TGTGCCAGCAGTTTCCTTTCCTTTCGACAGGGCACAGATACGCAGTATTTT
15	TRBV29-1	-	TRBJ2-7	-	CSVTSRSVSSYEQYF	TGCAGCGTGACATCCCGGTCAGTGAGCTCCTACGAGCAGTACTTC
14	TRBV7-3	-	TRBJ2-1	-	CASSLSYFDNEQFF	TGTGCCAGCAGCCTCTCCTACTTCGACAATGAGCAGTTCTTC
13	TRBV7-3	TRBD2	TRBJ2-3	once	CASSLAGVNTQYF	TGTGCCAGCAGCTTAGCGGGAGTCAATACGCAGTATTTT
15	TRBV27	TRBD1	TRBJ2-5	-	CASSNRQGQAETQYF	TGTGCCAGCAGTAACCGACAGGGGCAGGCTGAGACCCAGTACTTC
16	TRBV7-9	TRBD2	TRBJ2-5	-	CASSQRGGVKGETQYF	TGTGCCAGCAGCCAGCGGGGCGGGGTGAAAGGGGAGACCCAGTACTTC
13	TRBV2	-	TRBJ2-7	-	CASSEPNFYEQYF	TGTGCCAGCAGTGAACCCAACTTCTACGAGCAGTACTTC
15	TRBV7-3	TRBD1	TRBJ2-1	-	CASSLGTGPHNEQFF	TGTGCCAGCAGCTTAGGGACAGGGCCCCACAATGAGCAGTTCTTC
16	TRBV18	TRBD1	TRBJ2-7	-	CASSPRGTGGSYEQYF	TGTGCCAGCTCACCACGAGGGACAGGGGGCTCCTACGAGCAGTACTTC
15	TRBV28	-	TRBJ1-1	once	CASNNDWMGGTEAFF	TGTGCCAGCAACAACGATTGGATGGGGGGGACTGAAGCTTTCTTT
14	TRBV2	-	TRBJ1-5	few	CASSDKARIQPQHF	TGTGCCAGCAGCGATAAGGCTAGAATTCAGCCCCAGCATTTT
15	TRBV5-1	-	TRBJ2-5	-	CASSFRKGAEETQYF	TGCGCCAGCAGCTTTCGGAAAGGGGCTGAGGAGACCCAGTACTTC
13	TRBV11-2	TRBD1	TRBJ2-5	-	CASSYTGAQTQYF	TGTGCCAGCAGCTATACAGGGGCGCAGACCCAGTACTTC
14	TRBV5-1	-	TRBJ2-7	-	CASSFSGTTYEQYF	TGCGCCAGCAGCTTCAGCGGAACCACCTACGAGCAGTACTTC
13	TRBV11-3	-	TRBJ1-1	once	CASSITVNTEAFF	TGTGCCAGCAGCATTACAGTGAACACTGAAGCTTTCTTT
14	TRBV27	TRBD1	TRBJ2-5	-	CASSVYRGQETQYF	TGTGCCAGCAGTGTCTACAGGGGACAAGAGACCCAGTACTTC
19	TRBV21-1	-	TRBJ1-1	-	CASSTSPGGQGKFNTEAFF	TGTGCCAGCAGCACGTCCCCGGGGGGACAGGGAAAATTCAACACTGAAGCTTTCTTT
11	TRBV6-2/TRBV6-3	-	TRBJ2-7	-	CASSHSYEQYF	TGTGCCAGCAGCCACAGCTACGAGCAGTACTTC
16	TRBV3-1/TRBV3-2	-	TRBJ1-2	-	CASSQDLGRGRYGYTF	TGTGCCAGCAGCCAAGATTTAGGCAGGGGCAGATATGGCTACACCTTC
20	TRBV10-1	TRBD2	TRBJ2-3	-	CASSESVPGLAGGFRDTQYF	TGCGCCAGCAGTGAGTCGGTCCCGGGACTAGCGGGAGGTTTCCGAGATACGCAGTATTTT
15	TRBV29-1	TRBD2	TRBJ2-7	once	CSVGTSGVLGAEQYF	TGCAGCGTTGGGACTAGCGGCGTACTGGGGGCCGAGCAGTACTTC
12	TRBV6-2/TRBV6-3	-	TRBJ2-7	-	CASSYVLTEQYF	TGTGCCAGCAGTTACGTACTAACCGAGCAGTACTTC
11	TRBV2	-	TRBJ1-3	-	CASSLGNTIYF	TGTGCCAGCAGCCTGGGAAACACCATATATTTT
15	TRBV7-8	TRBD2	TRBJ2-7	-	CASSPYGGGTYEQYF	TGTGCCAGCAGCCCTTACGGCGGGGGGACTTACGAGCAGTACTTC
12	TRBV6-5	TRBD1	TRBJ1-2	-	CACSQGARGYTF	TGTGCCTGCAGCCAGGGGGCTCGTGGCTACACCTTC
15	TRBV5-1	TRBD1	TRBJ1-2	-	CASSLDQGAYYGYTF	TGCGCCAGCAGCTTGGACCAGGGGGCTTATTATGGCTACACCTTC